This is a list of T cell receptor beta chains from one sample in a study of cytomegalovirus exposure and HLA in healthy donors. Clones were read by immunoSEQ multiplex PCR, and TCRdb kept only the in-frame ones, dropping some. The table records about 98,000 clones, around 83% of them present only once. The sequenced material came from PBMCs. These receptors all come from a female donor in good health and CMV-seropositive. CDR3s include the opening cysteine and the closing phenylalanine or tryptophan. The order of the fields is CDR3 length, V gene, J gene, CDR3 protein.

15	TRBV10-3	TRBJ1-2	CAISEPSPRDNGYTF
13	TRBV2	TRBJ1-2	CASSLRQGYGYPF
13	TRBV5-1	TRBJ2-7	CASSLIGGHEQYF
19	TRBV11-2	TRBJ2-1	CASSLVPSGRLSSYNEQFF
14	TRBV6-1	TRBJ1-5	CASRGTGEFQPQHF
13	TRBV5-6	TRBJ1-1	CASSPTGVTEAFF
16	TRBV28	TRBJ2-7	CASSFSGSGDEYEQYF
16	TRBV5-4	TRBJ2-7	CASSGKQGARSEEQYF
16	TRBV2	TRBJ2-1	CASSYLAGGLNNEQFF
20	TRBV19	TRBJ2-2	CASSIHKGLAGGRNTGELFF
15	TRBV6-5	TRBJ2-7	CASSYRTGLSYEQYF
16	TRBV28	TRBJ2-7	CASSEGSSGEVTQQYF
10	TRBV30	TRBJ2-7	CAWADYEQYF
15	TRBV15	TRBJ2-1	CATSRVAGGHNEQFF
13	TRBV14	TRBJ2-1	CASSQRGSYEQFF
16	TRBV4-1	TRBJ2-7	CASSQGLGQGDYEQYF
17	TRBV4-2	TRBJ2-1	CASSPPPPGTSRFAQFF
12	TRBV2	TRBJ2-7	CASYRGSYEQYF
14	TRBV27	TRBJ1-2	CASSWSGGIYGYTF
14	TRBV6-5	TRBJ1-1	CASSYSGHNTEAFF
13	TRBV2	TRBJ1-5	CASKDRSNQPQHF
12	TRBV27	TRBJ1-2	CASTRGSYGYTF
11	TRBV6-1	TRBJ2-5	CASSHGGTQYF
16	TRBV9	TRBJ2-1	CASSVTGTGGSNEQFF
13	TRBV6-5	TRBJ2-7	CASSPPWPYEQYF
15	TRBV27	TRBJ2-5	CASSVTRQGRETQYF
15	TRBV4-2	TRBJ2-7	CASSQGPTQTYEQYF
18	TRBV7-2	TRBJ2-7	CASSPTGVLAGVSYEQYF
12	TRBV30	TRBJ1-4	CAWISGGEKLFF
14	TRBV19	TRBJ1-5	CASRGTGPIQPQHF
15	TRBV14	TRBJ2-3	CASSPSGTSTDTQYF
12	TRBV5-4	TRBJ2-7	CASSGSSYEQYF
14	TRBV5-6	TRBJ1-6	CASSLGYGNSPLHF
14	TRBV6-1	TRBJ1-5	CASTPPRGGQPQHF
15	TRBV5-6	TRBJ2-7	CASSLASGGWYEQYF
14	TRBV5-4	TRBJ1-1	CASRVDRGSIEAFF
14	TRBV21-1	TRBJ2-5	CASSKALDGETQYF
21	TRBV28	TRBJ2-3	CASSLVTPGTSGSRGTDTQYF
15	TRBV5-1	TRBJ2-5	CASSTLAGGQETQYF
14	TRBV7-9	TRBJ2-2	CASSYRGRPGELFF
12	TRBV5-4	TRBJ1-1	CASSSGTVEAFF
15	TRBV19	TRBJ1-1	CASSTTGIGGTEAFF
14	TRBV19	TRBJ1-4	CASSPGQHNEKLFF
14	TRBV18	TRBJ1-2	CASSRPGHPNGYTF
14	TRBV27	TRBJ1-2	CASRTEGAGYGYTF
12	TRBV10-2	TRBJ2-1	CASSESYNEQFF
13	TRBV10-2	-	CASMSADLYEQYF
13	TRBV30	TRBJ1-1	CAWSVLENTEAFF
13	TRBV28	TRBJ2-7	CASNWDRGGEQYF
13	TRBV10-3	TRBJ1-1	CAISEKQGSEAFF
14	TRBV2	TRBJ1-2	CASSEIRGYYGYTF
14	TRBV7-9	TRBJ2-7	CASSPKTGIYEQYF
13	TRBV5-5	TRBJ1-1	CASSSVGGTEAFF
16	TRBV4-1	TRBJ2-1	CASSQASGTSNNEQFF
15	TRBV5-1	TRBJ2-1	CASSLGGGGAGEQFF